Shown below are 20 T cell receptor beta chains from a single sample sequenced in a study of regulatory T cells in long-lasting Graves disease. In building TCR beta libraries, iRepertoire HTBI primers were used together with Arm-PCR of CDR3 regions. TCRdb reanalysed the multiplex PCR reads using MiXCR and keeps one entry per CDR3 protein. The profile covers approximately 470,000 distinct CDR3 sequences, with around 15% appearing a single time and 12% taken by the ten largest. Time point here: newly diagnosed GD, antithyroid drugs for less than 3 months. PBMC-extracted RNA yielded the TCR library. The data were also submitted as part of a second study, on T cells in Graves' hyperthyroidism and ophthalmopathy.

The sample in question was peripheral blood mononuclear cells (PBMCs), obtained at new diagnosis, from a patient treated with antithyroid drugs. Every receptor here comes from a man aged 40-49 years with Graves disease.

This clonotype was counted ten times or more. The genes are TRBV20-1 and TRBJ2-1; 11 bases map to TRBD2. The CDR3 length is 15 residues. From germline, CDR1 is DFQATT and CDR2 SNEGSKA (reference sequence). V was pared by 4 bases and J by 0 bases, with 2 bases of the junction left unmatched. CDR3 in DNA: TGCAGTGCTATAGCGGGAGGGAGCTCCTACAATGAGCAGTTCTTC. It yields the protein CSAIAGGSSYNEQFF.

This clonotype occurred many times. V usage is TRBV12-3 or TRBV12-4 and J usage is TRBJ2-5; D is ambiguous. V gave up 8 bases and J gave up 5 bases, with 9 bases separating them. The CDR3 sequence is 11 residues long. This CDR3 reads CASRDLETQYF. The CDR3 DNA is TGTGCCAGCCGAGACTTGGAGACCCAGTACTTC.

This clonotype was counted a few times. The chain is built from TRBV2 and TRBJ1-5, with 7 nucleotides matching TRBD1. CDR1 and CDR2 from the germline V gene are SNHLY and FYNNEI. The CDR3 is 16 amino acids. The trim removed 4 bases at V and 3 bases at J, leaving 9 bases unmatched. CDR3 sequence: CASSGWDSQTNQPQHF. In nucleotides, the CDR3 is TGTGCCAGCAGTGGATGGGACAGTCAAACCAATCAGCCCCAGCATTTT.

This clonotype was counted only a few times. The V call is TRBV6-1, the J call TRBJ2-3; 9 bases map to TRBD1. This CDR3 has 14 residues. The V and J ends lost 6 bases and 6 bases, in that order; junction bases with no gene match: 7. The germline V gene has CDR1 MNHNS and CDR2 SASEGT. In DNA, the CDR3 is TGTGCCAGCAGCCTCACACAGGGGGCGGATACGCAGTATTTT. Its protein product is CASSLTQGADTQYF.

V and J are TRBV19 and TRBJ1-1; possible D gene TRBD1, 5 bases. This CDR3 has 12 amino acids. The germline V gene has CDR1 LNHDA and CDR2 SQIVND (reference sequence). V was shortened by 3 bases and J by 7 bases, with 9 bases between the two germline ends. As DNA, the CDR3 is TGTGCCAGTAGTATCCAGGGAATTGAAGCTTTCTTT. Its protein is CASSIQGIEAFF.

In its sample, this clonotype was seen many times. CDR3 sequence: CASSQLGWTGGNEQFF. CDR3 nucleotide sequence: TGTGCCAGCAGTCAACTAGGGTGGACAGGGGGCAATGAGCAGTTCTTC. The chain has TRBV28 and TRBJ2-1, with 10 bases lining up with TRBD1. The germline V gene encodes CDR1 MDHEN and CDR2 SYDVKM. The CDR3 loop spans 16 amino acids. With V trimmed by 5 bases and J by 6 bases, 10 bases remained unmatched. Full variable domain (remainder filled in from reference TRBV28 and TRBJ2-1): DVKVTQSSRYLVKRTGEKVFLECVQDMDHENMFWYRQDPGLGLRLIYFSYDVKMKEKGDIPEGYSVSREKKERFSLILESASTNQTSMYLCASSQLGWTGGNEQFFGPGTRLTVL.

The gene calls are TRBV27 and TRBJ1-5; TRBD1 aligns across 7 bases. V dropped 6 bases and J dropped 7; count of bases not matched to a gene: 6. Per the germline V gene, CDR1 is MNHEY and CDR2 is SMNVEV (reference sequence). The CDR3 runs 13 residues. The CDR3 region is CASRPDRDQPQHF. CDR3 in DNA: TGTGCCAGCAGACCAGACAGGGACCAGCCCCAGCATTTT.

This clonotype has only a few counts. The V gene is TRBV6-1, the J gene TRBJ2-7, with D uncertain. The V and J ends lost 3 bases and 6 bases respectively, with 9 bases between them. CDR3 length: 12 residues. In germline, CDR1 is MNHNS, CDR2 SASEGT. CDR3: CASSDPTSEQYF. The CDR3 bases are TGTGCCAGCAGTGACCCCACAAGCGAGCAGTACTTC.

This clonotype was observed a handful of times. V usage is TRBV12-3 or TRBV12-4 and J usage is TRBJ2-3; TRBD2 matches at 7 bases. The length of the CDR3 is 15 residues. V dropped 6 bases and J dropped 3; count of bases not matched to a gene: 9. The CDR3 here is CASSQGLVVTDTQYF. CDR3 nucleotide sequence: TGTGCCAGCAGCCAAGGACTAGTTGTAACAGATACGCAGTATTTT.

This chain links TRBV2 with TRBJ1-1; TRBD1 matches at 8 bases. Germline V lookup: CDR1 SNHLY, CDR2 FYNNEI. The CDR3 covers 13 residues. The J segment lost 1 base and the V segment lost 7 bases, leaving 2 bases of the junction unmatched. CDR3 bases: TGTGCCAGCACCGGGACAGGGAACACTGAAGCTTTCTTT. Its protein product is CASTGTGNTEAFF. The whole variable domain, filled in from reference TRBV2 and TRBJ1-1, reads EPEVTQTPSHQVTQMGQEVILRCVPISNHLYFYWYRQILGQKVEFLVSFYNNEISEKSEIFDDQFSVERPDGSNFTLKIRSTKLEDSAMYFCASTGTGNTEAFFGQGTRLTVV.

The chain employs TRBV28 and TRBJ1-2; a weak D match, TRBD1 (5 bases). The CDR3 spans 14 residues. Looked up from germline, CDR1 is MDHEN and CDR2 is SYDVKM. V was trimmed by 3 bases and J by 8 bases, leaving 16 bases between them. The CDR3 loop is CASSFGGDLGGYTF. CDR3 nucleotide sequence: TGTGCCAGCAGTTTTGGGGGAGACTTGGGAGGCTACACCTTC.

This clonotype was seen repeatedly, ten times or more. CDR3 bases: TGTGCCACCAGTGACGGAAACAGGGCCCGATATACGCAGTATTTT. Translation: CATSDGNRARYTQYF. This chain joins TRBV24-1 and TRBJ2-3, with D perhaps matching TRBD1 (6 bases). V was clipped by 4 bases and J by 7 bases, with 17 bases between them. Germline assignment: CDR1 KGHDR and CDR2 SFDVKD. This CDR3 spans 15 amino acids.

This clonotype was seen ten or more times. The chain couples TRBV18 to TRBJ2-1, with D tentatively TRBD2 (6 bases). Trimming took 4 bases from V and 10 from J, leaving 14 bases between them. The CDR3 has 13 amino acids. The V gene's germline CDR1 is KGHSH and CDR2 LQKENI. CDR3 nucleotides: TGTGCCAGCTCACACGGGAGTTCGGACGAGCAGTTCTTC. Translation gives CASSHGSSDEQFF.

The sample holds many counts of this clonotype. The rearrangement uses TRBV28 and TRBJ2-3; D might be TRBD1 (7 bases). CDR1 and CDR2 (germline): MDHEN, SYDVKM. The CDR3 covers 15 residues. The V end was cut by 5 bases, the J end by 5 bases, with 17 bases between. CDR3 protein: CASSHHRGLGDTQYF. The CDR3 DNA follows: TGTGCCAGCAGTCACCACAGGGGACTTGGAGATACGCAGTATTTT.

The sample holds many counts of this clonotype. The chain uses TRBV20-1 and TRBJ2-2; no clear D. The V end lost 3 bases, the J end lost 4 bases, and 6 bases lay between the germline ends. Germline V gene sequence: CDR1 DFQATT, CDR2 SNEGSKA (reference sequence). The CDR3 spans 12 residues. Here the CDR3 DNA reads TGCAGTGCTAGGGACCTCACCGGGGAGCTGTTTTTT. It specifies CSARDLTGELFF.

The chain uses TRBV5-1 and TRBJ2-1; the D is unclear. Trimming shortened V by 0 bases and J by 8 bases, and 15 bases separated the two germline ends. The germline gives CDR1 SGHRS, CDR2 YFSETQ. The CDR3 spans 15 residues. The CDR3 coding sequence is TGCGCCAGCAGCTTGGAAAATGTTGTAGTGGATGAGCAGTTCTTC. It encodes CASSLENVVVDEQFF.

This clonotype was seen repeatedly, ten times or more. This chain connects TRBV20-1 to TRBJ2-1; TRBD2 is a possible D gene (5 bases). V lost 4 bases and J lost 4, with 17 bases in between. Germline CDR1 DFQATT, CDR2 SNEGSKA (reference sequence). The CDR3 spans 15 residues. The CDR3 nucleotides are TGCAGTGCTAAATCCCTGACTGAGGGTTACAATGAGCAGTTCTTC. Translation gives CSAKSLTEGYNEQFF.

This clonotype was recorded a few times. This chain links TRBV27 with TRBJ2-2; D is uncertain. V lost 5 bases and J lost 3, with 7 bases in between. Germline-derived CDR1 and CDR2 are MNHEY and SMNVEV (reference sequence). The CDR3 loop spans 13 amino acids. The CDR3 sequence: CASSPVDTGELFF. CDR3 nucleotides: TGTGCCAGCAGTCCGGTGGACACCGGGGAGCTGTTTTTT.

The V call is TRBV19, the J call TRBJ2-1; 11 bases are a match to TRBD2. This CDR3 comprises 16 residues. Germline V lookup: CDR1 LNHDA, CDR2 SQIVND (reference sequence). Unmatched junction bases numbered 12, after V lost 5 bases and J lost 9 bases. CDR3: CASSPYSGRAIGEQFF. In DNA form, the CDR3 reads TGTGCCAGTAGTCCTTATAGCGGGAGGGCCATCGGTGAGCAGTTCTTC.

This clonotype came up many times. V gene TRBV27 combines with J gene TRBJ2-5; D call uncertain. Deletions cut 5 bases from V and 5 bases from J, with 15 bases between. CDR3 length: 14 amino acids. Germline values: CDR1 MNHEY, CDR2 SMNVEV (reference sequence). The CDR3 sequence: CASSRVVGSETQYF. The CDR3 DNA is TGTGCCAGCAGTCGCGTAGTTGGCTCGGAGACCCAGTACTTC.